The 27 T cell receptor beta chains in this list originate from one sample, sequenced in a study of T cell responses to AZD1222 COVID-19 vaccine. Profiling relied on immunoSEQ multiplex PCR, and the TCRdb table lists in-frame clones only, not all of them. Counted here are about 100,000 clones, 80% to 90% occurring once; the ten biggest clones make up more than 15%. This specimen consisted of peripheral blood, obtained on day 0 of AZD1222 vaccination. These receptors came from an adult in good health.

The chain recombines TRBV19 with TRBJ1-5; D may be TRBD1 (5 bases). The length of the CDR3 is 13 residues. With 6 bases removed from V and 1 base from J, the gap between germline ends came to 7 bases. CDR1 and CDR2 from the germline V gene are LNHDA and SQIVND (reference sequence). CDR3 nucleotides: TGTGCCAGTAGGGGGCCCAGCAATCAGCCCCAGCATTTT. Protein: CASRGPSNQPQHF.

The rearrangement joins TRBV5-6 to TRBJ1-1; tentative D call: TRBD1 (5 bases). Germline V gene lookup returns CDR1 SGHDT and CDR2 YYEEEE. The CDR3 has 14 amino acids. The V gene lost 4 bases and the J gene lost 5 bases, with 15 bases spanning the gap. This chain's CDR3 is CASSPTAGGTEAFF. The CDR3 DNA reads TGTGCCAGCAGCCCTACGGCGGGGGGAACTGAAGCTTTCTTT.

This clone was observed a single time. V is TRBV18 and J is TRBJ1-1; no clear D gene. Germline lookup yields CDR1 KGHSH and CDR2 LQKENI. The CDR3 has 12 residues. V was clipped by 2 bases and J by 4 bases, with 5 bases between them. The CDR3 loop reads CASSPMSTEAFF. CDR3 DNA sequence: TGTGCCAGCTCACCAATGTCCACTGAAGCTTTCTTT.

The chain carries TRBV2 and TRBJ2-6; D unresolved. There are 15 residues in the CDR3. Trimming cost V 0 bases and J 5 bases, with 8 bases left between them. From germline, CDR1 is SNHLY and CDR2 FYNNEI. The CDR3 region is CASSEARSRANVLTF. For the CDR3, the DNA is TGTGCCAGCAGTGAAGCCCGGTCTCGGGCCAACGTCCTGACTTTC.

The chain links TRBV25-1 to TRBJ2-3; TRBD1 or TRBD2 may be the D gene (6 bases each). The CDR3 contains 13 residues. Germline CDR1 is MGHDK and CDR2 is SYGVNS. Trimming removed 8 bases at V and 4 bases at J, with 13 bases between. Written as DNA, the CDR3 is TGTGCCAGCGGGTGGGGGGCGTCAGATACGCAGTATTTT. Its protein is CASGWGASDTQYF.

This clone showed up just once. V is TRBV27 and J is TRBJ1-6; TRBD1 agrees at 7 bases. V lost 4 bases, J lost 9 bases, and 6 bases stayed unmatched. Germline V gene data show CDR1 as MNHEY and CDR2 as SMNVEV (reference sequence). CDR3 size: 14 residues. The CDR3: CASSYRGVGSPLHF. CDR3 in DNA: TGTGCCAGCAGTTACAGGGGAGTCGGTTCACCCCTCCACTTT.

The rearrangement links TRBV7-9 to TRBJ1-3, with D hard to call. This CDR3 is built from 16 residues. V was trimmed by 4 bases and J by 0 bases, leaving 13 bases between them. The V gene's germline CDR1 is SEHNR and CDR2 FQNEAQ (reference sequence). The CDR3 nucleotides are TGTGCCAGCAGCTGGATACGAGGTTCCTCTGGAAACACCATATATTTT. This codes for CASSWIRGSSGNTIYF.

The table lists this clone with a few counts. The gene calls are TRBV13 and TRBJ2-7; 9 nucleotides agree with TRBD1. CDR1 and CDR2 (germline): PRHDT, FYEKMQ (reference sequence). There are 15 residues in the CDR3. V shed 4 bases, J shed 5 bases, and the junction held 9 bases outside the gene matches. Here the CDR3 reads CASSYPGQGKNEQYF. The CDR3 DNA is TGTGCCAGCAGCTATCCGGGACAGGGTAAAAACGAGCAGTACTTC. Full variable domain (remainder filled in from reference TRBV13 and TRBJ2-7): AAGVIQSPRHLIKEKRETATLKCYPIPRHDTVYWYQQGPGQDPQFLISFYEKMQSDKGSIPDRFSAQQFSDYHSELNMSSLELGDSALYFCASSYPGQGKNEQYFGPGTRLTVT.

Written as DNA, the CDR3 is TGCGCCAGCAGCTCGCTGACAGGAGGTACGCAGTATTTT. This translates into CASSSLTGGTQYF. The chain joins TRBV5-1 to TRBJ2-3; D might be TRBD1 (6 bases). Germline V lookup: CDR1 SGHRS, CDR2 YFSETQ. Trimming took off 3 bases at V and 8 bases at J, with 13 bases between the two ends. CDR3 size: 13 residues.

The chain couples TRBV4-1 to TRBJ2-6; D uncertain. Germline-derived CDR1 and CDR2 are MGHRA and YSYEKL. V lost 0 bases to trimming and J lost 0 bases, with 9 bases between them. The length of the CDR3 is 17 residues. CDR3 bases: TGCGCCAGCAGCCAAGACCCCCTAGGCTCTGGGGCCAACGTCCTGACTTTC. Protein: CASSQDPLGSGANVLTF.

J is TRBJ1-6 and V is TRBV10-1; the D is unclear. The CDR3 covers 15 residues. Trimming took 2 bases from V and 6 from J, leaving 11 bases between them. Germline lookup yields CDR1 WNHNN and CDR2 SYGVQD (reference sequence). CDR3 DNA sequence: TGCGCCAGCAGTGAGGCTTTGACCGGTAATTCACCCCTCCACTTT. Translating it yields CASSEALTGNSPLHF.

The J gene is TRBJ2-7, the V gene TRBV6-5; D gene ambiguous. CDR3 size: 14 residues. V was cut by 6 bases and J by 3 bases, with 15 bases left in between. The germline CDR1 and CDR2 sequences are MNHEY and SVGAGI. The CDR3 here is CASRTGSLGYEQYF. The DNA for the CDR3 is TGTGCCAGCAGAACCGGGTCATTGGGCTACGAGCAGTACTTC.

This chain uses TRBV5-4 with TRBJ1-1; unclear D gene. The V end was cut by 4 bases, the J end by 7 bases, with 26 bases between. The CDR3 is made up of 17 amino acids. The germline V gene encodes CDR1 SGHNT and CDR2 YYREEE (reference sequence). CDR3 sequence: CASSPQPLWRRDDEAFF. The DNA of the CDR3 is TGTGCCAGCAGCCCACAACCCCTCTGGCGGCGAGATGATGAAGCTTTCTTT. Using reference TRBV5-4 and TRBJ1-1 for the parts outside the CDR3, the full variable domain is ETGVTQSPTHLIKTRGQQVTLRCSSQSGHNTVSWYQQALGQGPQFIFQYYREEENGRGNFPPRFSGLQFPNYSSELNVNALELDDSALYLCASSPQPLWRRDDEAFFGQGTRLTVV.

The genes are TRBV4-1 and TRBJ2-7; 11 bases align to TRBD2. Looked up from germline, CDR1 is MGHRA and CDR2 is YSYEKL. Trimming removed 5 bases from V and 3 bases from J; junction bases left unmatched: 18. CDR3 length: 19 amino acids. In DNA form, the CDR3 reads TGCGCCAGCAGCGAACTGGTCCTAGCGGGGGGCCCCCCGATCTACGAGCAGTACTTC. Translating gives CASSELVLAGGPPIYEQYF.

This chain links TRBV11-3 with TRBJ2-1, with TRBD2 matching over 8 bases. The CDR3 runs 16 residues. Germline CDR1 reads SGHNT; CDR2 reads YENEEA. Trimming at V came to 5 bases and at J to 0 bases, leaving 6 bases not matched to a gene. The CDR3 sequence: CASSEIAGFSYNEQFF. The CDR3 DNA reads as TGTGCCAGCAGCGAGATAGCGGGATTCTCCTACAATGAGCAGTTCTTC. The entire variable domain, with the rest obtained from reference TRBV11-3 and TRBJ2-1, is as follows: EAGVVQSPRYKIIEKKQPVAFWCNPISGHNTLYWYLQNLGQGPELLIRYENEEAVDDSQLPKDRFSAERLKGVDSTLKIQPAELGDSAVYLCASSEIAGFSYNEQFFGPGTRLTVL.

This sequence joins TRBV7-9 and TRBJ1-2; tentative D call: TRBD1 (6 bases). Germline CDR1 reads SEHNR; CDR2 reads FQNEAQ (reference sequence). This CDR3 is built from 14 residues. V was trimmed by 5 bases and J by 4 bases, leaving 14 bases between them. The chain's CDR3 is CASSQQGQSYGYTF. DNA for the CDR3: TGTGCCAGCAGCCAACAAGGACAGTCCTATGGCTACACCTTC. Full variable domain (rest looked up from reference TRBV7-9 and TRBJ1-2): DTGVSQNPRHKITKRGQNVTFRCDPISEHNRLYWYRQTLGQGPEFLTYFQNEAQLEKSRLLSDRFSAERPKGSFSTLEIQRTEQGDSAMYLCASSQQGQSYGYTFGSGTRLTVV.

CDR3 sequence (DNA): TGCGCCAGCAGCCCAACTAGCGGAAGCACAGATACGCAGTATTTT. This translates into CASSPTSGSTDTQYF. The V and J genes are TRBV4-1 and TRBJ2-3; 8 bases fit TRBD2. With V trimmed by 4 bases and J by 0 bases, 3 bases remained unmatched. Germline CDR1 MGHRA, CDR2 YSYEKL. The CDR3 is 15 amino acids.

CDR3 bases: TGTGCCAGCAGCTCGGGGGGGGCGAACGGCTACACCTTC. Its translation: CASSSGGANGYTF. This chain links TRBV11-3 with TRBJ1-2; possible D gene TRBD1, 6 bases. V lost 4 bases and J lost 8, with 14 bases in between. The germline V gene encodes CDR1 SGHNT and CDR2 YENEEA. This CDR3 region has 13 residues. The complete variable domain, with remaining parts taken from reference TRBV11-3 and TRBJ1-2, reads EAGVVQSPRYKIIEKKQPVAFWCNPISGHNTLYWYLQNLGQGPELLIRYENEEAVDDSQLPKDRFSAERLKGVDSTLKIQPAELGDSAVYLCASSSGGANGYTFGSGTRLTVV.

This clone was recorded once. The chain recombines TRBV24-1 with TRBJ2-3; D ambiguous. The CDR3 consists of 13 residues. V lost 4 bases to trimming and J lost 0 bases, with 4 bases between them. The germline CDR1 and CDR2 sequences are KGHDR and SFDVKD. The CDR3 DNA is TGTGCCACCAGTGACGGAAGCACAGATACGCAGTATTTT. This translates into CATSDGSTDTQYF.

The chain uses TRBV30 and TRBJ1-5, with TRBD1 matching over 7 bases. Germline V CDR1 and CDR2: GTSNPN, SVGIG (reference sequence). The V segment lost 0 bases and the J segment 6 bases; nucleotides outside the gene matches: 8. The CDR3 is 15 amino acids. CDR3 bases: TGTGCCTGGAGTGTAGAGGGGGCGCGGGTTCAGCCCCAGCATTTT. It encodes CAWSVEGARVQPQHF.

The V and J genes are TRBV5-1 and TRBJ2-6; TRBD2 might be the D (6 bases). This CDR3 has 16 residues. The germline CDR1 and CDR2 sequences are SGHRS and YFSETQ. V lost 7 bases to trimming and J lost 2 bases, with 16 bases between them. The CDR3 sequence: CASGRGDETGANVLTF. CDR3 DNA sequence: TGCGCCAGCGGGCGGGGCGACGAGACTGGGGCCAACGTCCTGACTTTC. The whole variable domain, filled in from reference TRBV5-1 and TRBJ2-6, reads KAGVTQTPRYLIKTRGQQVTLSCSPISGHRSVSWYQQTPGQGLQFLFEYFSETQRNKGNFPGRFSGRQFSNSRSEMNVSTLELGDSALYLCASGRGDETGANVLTFGAGSRLTVL.

V is TRBV19 and J is TRBJ2-7; D may be TRBD1 (5 bases). Trimming removed 9 bases at V and 7 bases at J, with 19 bases between. Per germline, CDR1 LNHDA and CDR2 SQIVND (reference sequence). The CDR3 is made up of 13 amino acids. CDR3 residues: CASSLGPRGEQYF. CDR3 DNA sequence: TGTGCCAGCAGCTTGGGGCCGAGAGGAGAGCAGTACTTC. Variable domain in full (rest from reference TRBV19 and TRBJ2-7): DGGITQSPKYLFRKEGQNVTLSCEQNLNHDAMYWYRQDPGQGLRLIYYSQIVNDFQKGDIAEGYSVSREKKESFPLTVTSAQKNPTAFYLCASSLGPRGEQYFGPGTRLTVT.

The chain links TRBV6-1 to TRBJ1-1, with no clear D. Germline V gene sequence: CDR1 MNHNS, CDR2 SASEGT. Trimming took 0 bases from V and 4 from J, leaving 12 bases between them. The CDR3 length is 15 residues. CDR3: CASSEAAFEGTEAFF. CDR3 coding DNA: TGTGCCAGCAGTGAAGCGGCCTTTGAGGGCACTGAAGCTTTCTTT.

The chain has TRBV7-2 and TRBJ1-2; 10 bases match TRBD1. The J segment lost 1 base and the V segment lost 6 bases, leaving 5 bases of the junction unmatched. The germline gives CDR1 SGHTA, CDR2 FQGNSA. CDR3 size: 15 residues. The CDR3 here is CASREDRGFNYGYTF. The CDR3 DNA is TGTGCCAGCAGGGAGGACAGGGGGTTTAACTATGGCTACACCTTC.

The CDR3 DNA reads TGTGCCAGCAGATCCGGACAGATGAACGAGCAGTACTTC. Amino acid sequence: CASRSGQMNEQYF. The chain joins TRBV12-3 or TRBV12-4 to TRBJ2-7, with a weak D call TRBD1 (6 bases). This CDR3 is 13 amino acids long. V dropped 6 bases and J dropped 5 bases, with 14 bases sitting between them.

The genes are TRBV10-3 and TRBJ2-7; D gene unclear. Germline CDR1 and CDR2: ENHRY and SYGVKD. CDR3 size: 11 residues. V gave up 2 bases and J gave up 7 bases, with 6 bases separating them. The CDR3 nucleotides are TGTGCCATCAGTGAGAGATGGGAGCAGTACTTC. It translates to CAISERWEQYF.

The CDR3 loop is CASSPTLAPRADTQYF. DNA for the CDR3: TGTGCCAGCAGTCCGACCCTAGCGCCGAGGGCAGATACGCAGTATTTT. The chain is built from TRBV11-1 and TRBJ2-3; possibly TRBD2 for D (6 bases). The CDR3 has 16 amino acids. CDR1 and CDR2 (germline): SGHAT, FQDESV (reference sequence). Between the trimmed V and J ends, which lost 6 bases and 4 bases, there was a span of 20 bases.